This T cell receptor (beta chain) was profiled in a study of blood T cell repertoires in COVID-19. Study as a whole: Samples representing acute and convalescent COVID-19 were sourced from the United States, Italy and Spain. T cells, B-cell-depleted T cells, or PBMCs supplied cDNA or gDNA.

TCRdb's table, derived via immunoSEQ multiplex PCR, lists solely in-frame clones and lacks some. The table lists about 56,000 clones, approximately 88% of them singletons. V was shortened by 2 bases and J by 4 bases, with 9 bases between the two germline ends. Germline values: CDR1 SGHDT, CDR2 YYEEEE. The length of the CDR3 is 13 residues. The chain has TRBV5-6 and TRBJ1-2; maybe TRBD1 (6 bases). The receptor was derived from a human donor in a cohort sampled during active COVID-19. Material: peripheral blood. CDR3 DNA sequence: TGTGCCAGCAGCTTACAGGGCGGCTATGGCTACACCTTC. Protein sequence: CASSLQGGYGYTF.